The present TCR beta chain was sequenced within a study of T cell responses to AZD1222 COVID-19 vaccine. Whole-study findings and limits: Unmutated variant regions are reportedly targeted by nearly half of spike-specific TCRs. Recipients of two AZD1222 doses showed rising Spike-specific TCR breadth and depth.

V shed 3 bases and J 5 bases; nucleotides not matched to a gene: 8. This CDR3 region has 16 residues. The germline V gene has CDR1 KGHDR and CDR2 SFDVKD. Sequencing used immunoSEQ multiplex PCR; TCRdb keeps in-frame clones, though not all of them. This sample carries roughly 120,000 clones, roughly 88% of them seen once, and the ten largest clones take 15% to 20%. This clone has only one observation. What it recognizes is unknown. The receptor's source is an adult in good health. Specimen: peripheral blood, collected on day 0 of MenACWY control vaccination. V is TRBV24-1 and J is TRBJ2-2; 7 bases map to TRBD1. The CDR3 nucleotides are TGTGCCACCAGTGATGTGGCAGGGGGTGATACCGGGGAGCTGTTTTTT. This gives the protein CATSDVAGGDTGELFF.